The clone carrying this T cell receptor beta chain was counted only a few times. Its cognate antigen is unknown. Trimming took 4 bases from V and 4 from J, leaving 5 bases between them. CDR1 and CDR2 (germline): SGHDT, YYEEEE. The CDR3 covers 12 residues. TCRdb processed the RACE reads anew with MiXCR; each CDR3 protein has one entry. The table includes some 250,000 distinct CDR3 sequences, 7.7% detected once. The data are from a study of human T cells and chemical hapten exposure. About the study: The study enrolled mostly female patients with alopecia areata, totalis or universalis.

The time point denotes: pre-sensitization, week 0. Stated treatment: therapeutic diphenylcyclopropenone sensitization with weekly scalp DPC. Study-wide points: Once DPC sensitization occurred, TCRs above 1 in 1000 frequency showed no change. Compared with pre-sensitization or healthy control sets, expanded TCRs clustered more.

The sample in question was whole blood, obtained in connection with sensitization to the hapten diphenylcyclopropenone (DPC). The chain couples TRBV5-6 to TRBJ1-4; no clear D gene. The sequence was collected from a young man with alopecia areata. Some clones in this sample may be carry-over from other donors' samples. This CDR3 reads CASSSLNEKLFF. The CDR3 region has the DNA TGTGCCAGCAGCAGCCTTAATGAAAAACTGTTTTTT.